Each of the 6 T cell receptor beta chains below was sequenced from the same sample in a study of T cells in Graves' hyperthyroidism and ophthalmopathy. Amplification of TCR beta CDR3 regions was performed using RNA transcripts as template. Primed by the HTBI set, a first-round RT-PCR was run on the TCR CDR3. Each CDR3 protein gets one entry after TCRdb re-called the multiplex PCR reads with MiXCR. In the table there are under 600,000 distinct CDR3 sequences, about a sixth of which are singletons. Sequenced: blood. Receptors were obtained from a woman between 40 and 55 years old with Graves' ophthalmopathy.

This clonotype was counted between two and nine times. The chain carries TRBV7-6 and TRBJ2-3, with D possibly matching TRBD2 (6 bases). V was pared by 5 bases and J by 4 bases, with 16 bases between. CDR1 is SGHVS, CDR2 FNYEAQ, per germline. The CDR3 spans 15 residues. This CDR3 reads CASSMPGLRADTQYF. The DNA for the CDR3 is TGTGCCAGCAGCATGCCGGGACTCAGGGCAGATACGCAGTATTTT.

This clonotype was counted at least ten times. The rearrangement links TRBV2 to TRBJ2-3; 14 nucleotides align to TRBD2. The ends lost 1 base at V and 3 bases at J; junction bases unmatched: 6. The germline V gene has CDR1 SNHLY and CDR2 FYNNEI. CDR3 length: 18 amino acids. The CDR3 DNA follows: TGTGCCAGCAGTGAAGGGACTAGCGGGAGGCCGGGGACAGATACGCAGTATTTT. Translation: CASSEGTSGRPGTDTQYF.

As regards this clonotype: This may be a read error, as it is one base from a much larger clone. This chain links TRBV27 with TRBJ1-6; D is perhaps TRBD1 (6 bases). The CDR3 length is 16 residues. The V gene lost 2 bases and the J gene lost 8 bases, with 16 bases spanning the gap. Germline V lookup: CDR1 MNHEY, CDR2 SMNVEV (reference sequence). CDR3 in DNA: TGTGCCAGCAGTTTAGACGGGGGCACAAGAGATTCACCCCTCCACTTT. Residues: CASSLDGGTRDSPLHF.

This clonotype was recorded many times. At one end the junction does not follow the germline gene, possibly because of a read error. The genes are TRBV6-1 and TRBJ1-5; D is possibly TRBD1 (6 bases). The CDR3 is 17 residues long. CDR1 is MNHNS and CDR2 is SASEGT in the germline V gene. Here the CDR3 reads CASRMDRGASSNQPQHF. The CDR3 DNA follows: TGCGCCAGTCGTATGGACCGGGGGGCAAGTAGCAATCAGCCCCAGCATTTT.

This clonotype occurred a few times. This rearrangement joins TRBV30 to TRBJ2-2; D call uncertain. This CDR3 has 12 residues. Germline lookup yields CDR1 GTSNPN and CDR2 SVGIG (reference sequence). V shed 6 bases and J shed 8 bases, with 13 bases lying between them. DNA for the CDR3: TGTGCCTGTTCTAGGGTGAGAGGGGAGCTGTTTTTT. Its protein product is CACSRVRGELFF.

This clonotype was found a few times. The genes are TRBV5-1 and TRBJ1-1; tentatively, D is TRBD1 (5 bases). The CDR3 extends over 15 amino acids. The V end lost 6 bases, the J end lost 3 bases, and 18 bases lay between the germline ends. CDR1 is SGHRS and CDR2 is YFSETQ in the germline V gene. The CDR3 DNA sequence: TGCGCCAGCAAGAAAACCGGCGGGGCGGACACTGAAGCTTTCTTT. It codes for CASKKTGGADTEAFF.